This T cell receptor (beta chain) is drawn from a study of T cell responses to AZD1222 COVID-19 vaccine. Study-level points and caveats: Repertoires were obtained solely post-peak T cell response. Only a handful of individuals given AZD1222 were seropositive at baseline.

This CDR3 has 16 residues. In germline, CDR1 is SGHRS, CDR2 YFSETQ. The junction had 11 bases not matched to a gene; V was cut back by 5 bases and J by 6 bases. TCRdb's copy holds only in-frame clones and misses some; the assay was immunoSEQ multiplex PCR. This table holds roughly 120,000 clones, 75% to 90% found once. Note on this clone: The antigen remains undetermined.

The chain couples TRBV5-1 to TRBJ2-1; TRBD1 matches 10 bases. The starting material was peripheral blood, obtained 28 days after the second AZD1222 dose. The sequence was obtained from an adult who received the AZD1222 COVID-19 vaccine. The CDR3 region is CASSPPGTGEGNEQFF. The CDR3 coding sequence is TGCGCCAGCAGTCCGCCCGGGACAGGGGAGGGCAATGAGCAGTTCTTC.